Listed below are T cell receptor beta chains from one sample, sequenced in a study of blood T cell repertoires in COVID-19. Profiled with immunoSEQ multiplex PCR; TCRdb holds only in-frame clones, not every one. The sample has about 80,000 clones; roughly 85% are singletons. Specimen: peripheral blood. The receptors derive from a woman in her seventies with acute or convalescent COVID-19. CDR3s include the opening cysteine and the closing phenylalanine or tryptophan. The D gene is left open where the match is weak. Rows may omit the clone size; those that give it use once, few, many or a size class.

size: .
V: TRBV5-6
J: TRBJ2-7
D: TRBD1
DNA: TGTGCCAGCAGCTTGCTAAACAGGGGATCCCACGAGCAGTACTTC
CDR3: CASSLLNRGSHEQYF

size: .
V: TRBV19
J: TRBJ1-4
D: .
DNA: TGTGCCAGTAGTCCCCTTGGGGGGAGGACTAATGAAAAACTGTTTTTT
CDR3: CASSPLGGRTNEKLFF

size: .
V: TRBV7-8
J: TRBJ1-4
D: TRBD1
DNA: TGTGCCAGCAGCTTGGGGACAGGGGGCGCAGGTGAAAAACTGTTTTTT
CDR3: CASSLGTGGAGEKLFF

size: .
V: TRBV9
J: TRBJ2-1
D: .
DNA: TGTGCCAGCAGCGAGGTAACAGGGAAGGGTGAGCAGTTCTTC
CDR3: CASSEVTGKGEQFF

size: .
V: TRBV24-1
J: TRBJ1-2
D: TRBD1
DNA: TGTGCCACCAGTGAAGTACAGGGGAGTGGCTACACCTTC
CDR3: CATSEVQGSGYTF

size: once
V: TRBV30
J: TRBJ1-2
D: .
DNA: TGTGCCTGGTCAGGGACTAACTATGGCTACACCTTC
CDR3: CAWSGTNYGYTF

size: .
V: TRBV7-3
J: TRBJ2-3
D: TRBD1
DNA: TGTGCCAGCAGCCAGTTGACAGGGCACACAGATACGCAGTATTTT
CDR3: CASSQLTGHTDTQYF

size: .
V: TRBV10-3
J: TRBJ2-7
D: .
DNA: TGTGCCCTTGGTAAAAATAGCGAGCCTACCTACGAGCAGTACTTC
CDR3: CALGKNSEPTYEQYF

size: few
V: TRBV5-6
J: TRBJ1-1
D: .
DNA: TGTGCCAGCAGCTTGGGCGCGGGGTCAGGGTTCACTGAAGCTTTCTTT
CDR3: CASSLGAGSGFTEAFF

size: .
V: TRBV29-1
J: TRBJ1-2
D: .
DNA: TGCAGCGTTGAAAGCGGGATCGGTGGCTACACCTTC
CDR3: CSVESGIGGYTF

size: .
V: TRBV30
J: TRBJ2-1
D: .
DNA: TGTGCCTGGAGTGTATCGCGGGAATACAATGAGCAGTTCTTC
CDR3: CAWSVSREYNEQFF

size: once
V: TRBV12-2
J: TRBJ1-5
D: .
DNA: TGTGCAAGTCGCTCCTTGGGACAGTCGCGAGATGAGCCCCAGCATTTT
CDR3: CASRSLGQSRDEPQHF

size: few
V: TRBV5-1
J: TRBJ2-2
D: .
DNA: TGCGCCAGCGGAACGGCGTCAGCGACCGGGGAGCTGTTTTTT
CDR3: CASGTASATGELFF

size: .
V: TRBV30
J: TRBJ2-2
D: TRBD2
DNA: TGTGCCTGGAGTGTACGGACTAGCGGGAGGGCCGGGGAGCTGTTTTTT
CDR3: CAWSVRTSGRAGELFF

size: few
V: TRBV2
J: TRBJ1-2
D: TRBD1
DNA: TGTGCCAGCAGCCTCGGGACAGGGGAAACTCGCGGCTACACCTTC
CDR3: CASSLGTGETRGYTF

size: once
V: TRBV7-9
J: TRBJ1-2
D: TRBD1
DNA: TGTGCCAGCAGCTCAGGACAGGGTTACTATGGCTACACCTTC
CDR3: CASSSGQGYYGYTF

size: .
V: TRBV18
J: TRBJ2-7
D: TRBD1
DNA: TGTGCCAGCTCACAAGGGCAGGGGGCGGACGAGCAGTACTTC
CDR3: CASSQGQGADEQYF

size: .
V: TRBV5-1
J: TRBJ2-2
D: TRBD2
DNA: TGCGCCAGCACAGCCCTAGCGGGAGTCACCGGGGAGCTGTTTTTT
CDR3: CASTALAGVTGELFF

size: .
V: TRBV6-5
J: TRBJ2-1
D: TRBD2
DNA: TGTGCCAGCAGGGCGGCTCTGGGGGGGTGGCAGTTCTTC
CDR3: CASRAALGGWQFF

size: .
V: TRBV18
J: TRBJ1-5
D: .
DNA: TGTGCCAGCTCAAATACAGAGGGATATCAGCCCCAGCATTTT
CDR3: CASSNTEGYQPQHF

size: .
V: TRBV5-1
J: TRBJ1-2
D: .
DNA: TGCGCCAGCAGCTTCGGGAGTAACTATGGCTACACCTTC
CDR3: CASSFGSNYGYTF

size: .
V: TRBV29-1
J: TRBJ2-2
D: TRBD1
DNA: TGCAGCGTTGGGGACAGGGGAGACACCGGGGAGCTGTTTTTT
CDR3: CSVGDRGDTGELFF

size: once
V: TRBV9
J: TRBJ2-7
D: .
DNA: TGTGCCAGCAGCGTTGGGGCGGGATCGACCTACGAGCAGTACTTC
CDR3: CASSVGAGSTYEQYF

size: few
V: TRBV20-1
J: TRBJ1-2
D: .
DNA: TGCAGTGCTAGTCCCCTCGACAGTGCGTATGGCTACACCTTC
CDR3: CSASPLDSAYGYTF

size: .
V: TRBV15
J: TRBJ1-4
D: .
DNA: TGTGCCACCAGCAGAGATCTGGTGCAAGCTTCGGAAAAACTGTTTTTT
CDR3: CATSRDLVQASEKLFF

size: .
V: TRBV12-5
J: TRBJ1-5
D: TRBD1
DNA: TGTGCTAGTGGTTCGACAGGGGATACTCAGCCCCAGCATTTT
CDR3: CASGSTGDTQPQHF

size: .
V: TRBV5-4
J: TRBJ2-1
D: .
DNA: TGTGCCAGCAGCCCTCGCAACGCTGAGTACAATGAGCAGTTCTTC
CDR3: CASSPRNAEYNEQFF

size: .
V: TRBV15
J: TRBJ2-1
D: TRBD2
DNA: TGTGCCACCAGCAGAGATCCCCCCGCGGGAGGAAACAATGAGCAGTTCTTC
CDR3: CATSRDPPAGGNNEQFF

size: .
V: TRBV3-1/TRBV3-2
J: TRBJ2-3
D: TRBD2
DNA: TGTGCCAGCAGTCACCTATCGGGAGGGCGGCGGGATACGCAGTATTTT
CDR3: CASSHLSGGRRDTQYF

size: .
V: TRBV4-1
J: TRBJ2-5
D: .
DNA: TGCGCCAGCAGCGTATCACGACGCGGGGCTACTTTACAAGAGACCCAGTACTTC
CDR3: CASSVSRRGATLQETQYF

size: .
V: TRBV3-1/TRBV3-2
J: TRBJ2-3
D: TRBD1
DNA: TGTGCCAGCAGCCCATCGGGACAGGGGTTTTTGGGTACGCAGTATTTT
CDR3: CASSPSGQGFLGTQYF

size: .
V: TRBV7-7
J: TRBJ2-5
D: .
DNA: TGTGCCAGCAGCTTAGATGGACAGTCTGCGGAGACCCAGTACTTC
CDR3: CASSLDGQSAETQYF

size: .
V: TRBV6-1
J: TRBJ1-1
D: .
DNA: TGTGCCAGCAGTGATTCGGGGGTTGGCACTGAAGCTTTCTTT
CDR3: CASSDSGVGTEAFF

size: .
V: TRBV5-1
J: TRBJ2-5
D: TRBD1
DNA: TGCGCCAGCAGCATGACAGGGGGGCAAGAGACCCAGTACTTC
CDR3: CASSMTGGQETQYF

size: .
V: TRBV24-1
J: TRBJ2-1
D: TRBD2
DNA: TGTGCCACCAGTGATTTTGGCGGGAGAATTAATGAGCAGTTCTTC
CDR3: CATSDFGGRINEQFF

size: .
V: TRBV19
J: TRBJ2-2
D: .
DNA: TGTGCCAGTAGGAAACAGGGTTCCGGGGAGCTGTTTTTT
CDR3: CASRKQGSGELFF

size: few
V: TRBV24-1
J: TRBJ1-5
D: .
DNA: TGTGCCACCAGTGATCCCCACTCACAGAAACCCCAGCATTTT
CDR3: CATSDPHSQKPQHF

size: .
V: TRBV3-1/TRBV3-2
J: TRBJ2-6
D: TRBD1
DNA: TGTGCCAGCAGCCTGCGCGGGACAGGGCTATCTGGGGCCAACGTCCTGACTTTC
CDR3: CASSLRGTGLSGANVLTF

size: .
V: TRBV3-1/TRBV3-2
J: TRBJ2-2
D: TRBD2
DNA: TGTGCCAGCAGCCAAAGCGGGGTCCGTCGGACCGGGGAGCTGTTTTTT
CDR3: CASSQSGVRRTGELFF

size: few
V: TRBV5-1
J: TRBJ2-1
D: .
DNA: TGCGCCAGCAGCTTGACGGGATGGTTCGATGAGCAGTTCTTC
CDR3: CASSLTGWFDEQFF

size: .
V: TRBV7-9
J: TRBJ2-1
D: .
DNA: TGTGCCAGCACTCCCTTCGGCAATGAGCAGTTCTTC
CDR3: CASTPFGNEQFF

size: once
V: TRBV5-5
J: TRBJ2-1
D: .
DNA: TGTGCCAGCAGCGAAGACACCAGCTCCTACAATGAGCAGTTCTTC
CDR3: CASSEDTSSYNEQFF

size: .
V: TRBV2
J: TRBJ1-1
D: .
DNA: TGTGCCAGCAGTGTGGGACTGAGATACACTGAAGCTTTCTTT
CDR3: CASSVGLRYTEAFF

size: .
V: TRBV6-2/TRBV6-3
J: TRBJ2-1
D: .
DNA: TGTGCCAGCAGTTACTCTCGCTACAATGAGCAGTTCTTC
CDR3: CASSYSRYNEQFF

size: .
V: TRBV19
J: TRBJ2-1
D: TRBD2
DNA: TGTGCCAGTAGAGCGGGAGAAGAACCCTACAATGAGCAGTTCTTC
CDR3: CASRAGEEPYNEQFF

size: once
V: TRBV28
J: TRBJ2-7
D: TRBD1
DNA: TGTGCCAGCAGTCCTCCGGGACAGGGATGGGCTCCGCCGTACTTC
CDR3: CASSPPGQGWAPPYF

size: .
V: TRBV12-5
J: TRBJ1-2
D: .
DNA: TGTGCTAGTGGTTTGACTGCGCAACCTAACTATGGCTACACCTTC
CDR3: CASGLTAQPNYGYTF